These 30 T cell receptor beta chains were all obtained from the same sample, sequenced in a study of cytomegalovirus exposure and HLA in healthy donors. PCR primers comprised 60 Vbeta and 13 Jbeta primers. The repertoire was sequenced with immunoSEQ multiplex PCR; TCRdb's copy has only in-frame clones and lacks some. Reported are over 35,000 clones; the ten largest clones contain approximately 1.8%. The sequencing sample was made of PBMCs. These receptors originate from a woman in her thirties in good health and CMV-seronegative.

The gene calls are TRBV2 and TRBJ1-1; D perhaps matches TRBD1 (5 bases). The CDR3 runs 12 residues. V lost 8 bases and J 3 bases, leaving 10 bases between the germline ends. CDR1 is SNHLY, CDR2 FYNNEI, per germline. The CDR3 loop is CASLDSYTEAFF. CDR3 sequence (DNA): TGTGCCAGCCTTGACAGCTACACTGAAGCTTTCTTT. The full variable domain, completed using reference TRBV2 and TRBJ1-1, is EPEVTQTPSHQVTQMGQEVILRCVPISNHLYFYWYRQILGQKVEFLVSFYNNEISEKSEIFDDQFSVERPDGSNFTLKIRSTKLEDSAMYFCASLDSYTEAFFGQGTRLTVV.

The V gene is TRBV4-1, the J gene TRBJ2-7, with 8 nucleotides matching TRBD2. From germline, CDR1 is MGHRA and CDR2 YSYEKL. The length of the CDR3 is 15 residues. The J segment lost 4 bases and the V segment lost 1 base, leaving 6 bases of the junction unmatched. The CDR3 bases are TGCGCCAGCAGCCAAGTAAGCGGGAGTCGGTACGAGCAGTACTTC. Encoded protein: CASSQVSGSRYEQYF.

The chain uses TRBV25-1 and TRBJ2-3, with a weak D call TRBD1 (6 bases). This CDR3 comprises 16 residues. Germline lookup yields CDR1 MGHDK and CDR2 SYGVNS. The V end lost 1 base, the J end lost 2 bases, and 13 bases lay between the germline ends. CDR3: CASSEWGRGVTDTQYF. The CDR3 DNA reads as TGTGCCAGCAGTGAATGGGGCAGGGGAGTCACAGATACGCAGTATTTT.

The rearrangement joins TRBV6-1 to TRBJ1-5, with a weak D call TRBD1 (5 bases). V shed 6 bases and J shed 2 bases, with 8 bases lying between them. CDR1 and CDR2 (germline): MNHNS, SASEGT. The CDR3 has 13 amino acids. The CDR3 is CASRPRGNQPQHF. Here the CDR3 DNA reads TGTGCCAGCAGACCCAGGGGCAATCAGCCCCAGCATTTT.

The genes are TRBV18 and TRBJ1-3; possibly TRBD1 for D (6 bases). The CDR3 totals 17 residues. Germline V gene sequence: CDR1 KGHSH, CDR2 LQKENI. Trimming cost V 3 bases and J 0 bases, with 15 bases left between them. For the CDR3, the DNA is TGTGCCAGCTCACCTTATCCCGTGGGGGCCTCTGGAAACACCATATATTTT. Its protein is CASSPYPVGASGNTIYF. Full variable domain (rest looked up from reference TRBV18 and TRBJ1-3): NAGVMQNPRHLVRRRGQEARLRCSPMKGHSHVYWYRQLPEEGLKFMVYLQKENIIDESGMPKERFSAEFPKEGPSILRIQQVVRGDSAAYFCASSPYPVGASGNTIYFGEGSWLTVV.

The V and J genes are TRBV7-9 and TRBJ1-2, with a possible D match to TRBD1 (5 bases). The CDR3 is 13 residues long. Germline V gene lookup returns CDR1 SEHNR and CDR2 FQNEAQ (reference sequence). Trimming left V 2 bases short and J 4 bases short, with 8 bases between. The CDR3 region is CASSLTGSYGYTF. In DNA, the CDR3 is TGTGCCAGCAGCTTAACAGGCAGCTATGGCTACACCTTC.

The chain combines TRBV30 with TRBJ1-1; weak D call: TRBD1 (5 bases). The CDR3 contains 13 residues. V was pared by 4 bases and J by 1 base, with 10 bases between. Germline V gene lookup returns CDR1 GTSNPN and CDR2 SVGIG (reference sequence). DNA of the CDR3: TGTGCCTGGAAAAAAAGGGGGAACACTGAAGCTTTCTTT. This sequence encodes CAWKKRGNTEAFF.

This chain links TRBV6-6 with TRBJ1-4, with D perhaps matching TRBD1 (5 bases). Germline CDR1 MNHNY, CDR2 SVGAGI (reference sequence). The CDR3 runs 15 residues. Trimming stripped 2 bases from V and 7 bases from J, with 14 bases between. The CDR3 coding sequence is TGTGCCAGCAGTTACCATCAGGGATCTGGTGAAAAACTGTTTTTT. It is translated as CASSYHQGSGEKLFF.

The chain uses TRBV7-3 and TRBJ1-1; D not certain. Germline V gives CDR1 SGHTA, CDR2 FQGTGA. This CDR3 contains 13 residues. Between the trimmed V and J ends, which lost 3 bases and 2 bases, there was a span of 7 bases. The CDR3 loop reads CASSLSGNTEAFF. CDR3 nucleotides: TGTGCCAGCAGCTTGTCAGGAAACACTGAAGCTTTCTTT.

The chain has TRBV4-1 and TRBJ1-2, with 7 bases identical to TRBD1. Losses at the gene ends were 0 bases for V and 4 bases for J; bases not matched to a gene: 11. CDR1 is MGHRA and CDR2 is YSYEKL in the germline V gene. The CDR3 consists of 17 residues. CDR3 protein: CASSQDGDRELIYGYTF. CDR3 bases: TGCGCCAGCAGCCAAGATGGAGACAGGGAGCTTATCTATGGCTACACCTTC.

Here the CDR3 reads CASSRMGLAASYEQYF. The CDR3 DNA sequence: TGTGCCAGCAGCCGCATGGGACTAGCGGCCTCCTACGAGCAGTACTTC. The V and J genes are TRBV7-8 and TRBJ2-7, with 11 bases fitting TRBD2. The CDR3 is 16 amino acids. Germline V gene sequence: CDR1 SGHVS, CDR2 FQNEAQ. Unmatched junction bases numbered 6, after V lost 5 bases and J lost 0 bases.

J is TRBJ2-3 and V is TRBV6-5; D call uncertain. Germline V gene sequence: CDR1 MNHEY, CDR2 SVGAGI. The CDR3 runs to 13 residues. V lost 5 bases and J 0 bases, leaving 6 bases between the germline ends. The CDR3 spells CASSISSTDTQYF. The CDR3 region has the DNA TGTGCCAGCAGTATTTCTAGCACAGATACGCAGTATTTT.

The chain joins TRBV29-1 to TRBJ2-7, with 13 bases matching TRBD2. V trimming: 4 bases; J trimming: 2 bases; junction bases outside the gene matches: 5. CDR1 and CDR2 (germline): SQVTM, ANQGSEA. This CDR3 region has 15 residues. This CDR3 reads CSVGRGLAGPYEQYF. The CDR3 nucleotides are TGCAGCGTTGGGCGGGGACTAGCGGGACCCTACGAGCAGTACTTC.

The CDR3 region is CASSLAPQGTGELFF. The CDR3 coding sequence is TGTGCCAGCAGCTTAGCACCACAGGGAACCGGGGAGCTGTTTTTT. V and J are TRBV7-3 and TRBJ2-2; D may be TRBD1 (6 bases). Per germline, CDR1 SGHTA and CDR2 FQGTGA. The CDR3 is 15 amino acids. Trimming cost V 2 bases and J 5 bases, with 12 bases left between them.

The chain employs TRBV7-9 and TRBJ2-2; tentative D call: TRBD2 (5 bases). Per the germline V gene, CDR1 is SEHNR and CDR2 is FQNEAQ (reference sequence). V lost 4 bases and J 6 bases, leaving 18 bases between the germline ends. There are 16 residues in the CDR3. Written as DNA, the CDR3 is TGTGCCAGCAGCTCAACACGAACGGGGATTGCCGGGGAGCTGTTTTTT. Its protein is CASSSTRTGIAGELFF.

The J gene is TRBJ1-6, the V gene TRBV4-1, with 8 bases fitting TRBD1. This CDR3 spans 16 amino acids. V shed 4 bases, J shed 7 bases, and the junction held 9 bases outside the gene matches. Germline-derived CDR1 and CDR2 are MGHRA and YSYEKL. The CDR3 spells CASSRTGRGENSPLHF. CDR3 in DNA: TGCGCCAGCAGCCGGACAGGGAGAGGGGAGAATTCACCCCTCCACTTT.

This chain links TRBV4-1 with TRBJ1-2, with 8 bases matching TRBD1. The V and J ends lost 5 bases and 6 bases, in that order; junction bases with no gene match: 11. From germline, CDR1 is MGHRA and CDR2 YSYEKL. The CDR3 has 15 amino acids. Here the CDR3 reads CASSDNRQGKDGYTF. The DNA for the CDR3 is TGCGCCAGCAGCGATAACAGACAGGGGAAAGATGGCTACACCTTC.

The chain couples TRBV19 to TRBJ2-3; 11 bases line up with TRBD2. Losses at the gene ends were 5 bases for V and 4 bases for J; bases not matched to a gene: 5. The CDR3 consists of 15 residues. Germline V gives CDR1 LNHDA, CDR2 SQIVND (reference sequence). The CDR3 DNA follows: TGTGCCAGTAGTCAGACTAGCGGGATAGCAGATACGCAGTATTTT. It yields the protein CASSQTSGIADTQYF. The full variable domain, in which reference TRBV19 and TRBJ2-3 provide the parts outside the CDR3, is DGGITQSPKYLFRKEGQNVTLSCEQNLNHDAMYWYRQDPGQGLRLIYYSQIVNDFQKGDIAEGYSVSREKKESFPLTVTSAQKNPTAFYLCASSQTSGIADTQYFGPGTRLTVL.

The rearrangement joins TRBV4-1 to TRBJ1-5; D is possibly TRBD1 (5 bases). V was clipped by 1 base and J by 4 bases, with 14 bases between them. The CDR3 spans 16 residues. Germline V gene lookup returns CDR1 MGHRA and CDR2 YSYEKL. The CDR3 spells CASSQGTLSENQPQHF. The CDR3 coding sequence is TGCGCCAGCAGCCAAGGGACACTGAGCGAAAATCAGCCCCAGCATTTT.

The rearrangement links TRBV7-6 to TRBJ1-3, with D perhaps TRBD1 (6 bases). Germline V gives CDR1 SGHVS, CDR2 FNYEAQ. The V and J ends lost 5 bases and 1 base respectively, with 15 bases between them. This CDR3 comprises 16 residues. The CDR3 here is CASSPFTGPSGNTIYF. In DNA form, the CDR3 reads TGTGCCAGCAGCCCTTTCACAGGGCCTTCTGGAAACACCATATATTTT.

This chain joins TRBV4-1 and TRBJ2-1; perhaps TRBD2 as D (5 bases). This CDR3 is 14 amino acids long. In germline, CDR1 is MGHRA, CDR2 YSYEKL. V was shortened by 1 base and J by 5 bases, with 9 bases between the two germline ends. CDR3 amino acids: CASSQVAGNNEQFF. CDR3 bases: TGCGCCAGCAGCCAAGTCGCCGGGAACAATGAGCAGTTCTTC.

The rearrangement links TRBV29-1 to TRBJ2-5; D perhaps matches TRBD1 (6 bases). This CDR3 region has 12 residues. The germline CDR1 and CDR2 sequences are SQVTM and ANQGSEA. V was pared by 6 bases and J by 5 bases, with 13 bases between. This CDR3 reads CSVFGQKETQYF. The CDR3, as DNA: TGCAGCGTCTTCGGACAGAAGGAGACCCAGTACTTC. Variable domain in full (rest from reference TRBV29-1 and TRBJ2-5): SAVISQKPSRDICQRGTSLTIQCQVDSQVTMMFWYRQQPGQSLTLIATANQGSEATYESGFVIDKFPISRPNLTFSTLTVSNMSPEDSSIYLCSVFGQKETQYFGPGTRLLVL.

CDR3 nucleotide sequence: TGTGCCACCAGCAGGGACAGAAACTACGAGCAGTACTTC. Encoded protein: CATSRDRNYEQYF. The chain combines TRBV15 with TRBJ2-7, with D perhaps TRBD1 (6 bases). The V end lost 3 bases, the J end lost 3 bases, and 9 bases lay between the germline ends. Looked up from germline, CDR1 is LNHNV and CDR2 is YYDKDF (reference sequence). This CDR3 spans 13 amino acids.

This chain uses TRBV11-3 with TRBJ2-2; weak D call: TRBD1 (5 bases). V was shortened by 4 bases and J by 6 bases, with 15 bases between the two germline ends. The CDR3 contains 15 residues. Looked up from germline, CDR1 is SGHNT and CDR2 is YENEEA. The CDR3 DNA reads TGTGCCAGCAGCTACCGACAGACAACGCCCGGGGAGCTGTTTTTT. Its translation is CASSYRQTTPGELFF.

The DNA for the CDR3 is TGTGCCAGCAGTGTTGGTCTACAGGGAAGTAATGAAAAACTGTTTTTT. Translated, it gives CASSVGLQGSNEKLFF. The chain combines TRBV25-1 with TRBJ1-4; tentative D call: TRBD1 (6 bases). In germline, CDR1 is MGHDK, CDR2 SYGVNS. Trimming cost V 4 bases and J 4 bases, with 16 bases left between them. CDR3 size: 16 residues.

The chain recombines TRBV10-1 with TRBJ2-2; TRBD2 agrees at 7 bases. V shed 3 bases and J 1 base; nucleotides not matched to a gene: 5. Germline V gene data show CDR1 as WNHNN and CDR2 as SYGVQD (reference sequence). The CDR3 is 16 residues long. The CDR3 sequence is CASSDGLAGNTGELFF. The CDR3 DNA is TGCGCCAGCAGTGATGGTTTAGCGGGGAACACCGGGGAGCTGTTTTTT.

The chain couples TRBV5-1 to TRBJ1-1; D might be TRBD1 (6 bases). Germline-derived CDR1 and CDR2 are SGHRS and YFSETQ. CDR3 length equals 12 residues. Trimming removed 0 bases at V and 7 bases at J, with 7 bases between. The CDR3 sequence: CASSLEGGEAFF. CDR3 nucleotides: TGCGCCAGCAGCTTGGAAGGGGGTGAAGCTTTCTTT.

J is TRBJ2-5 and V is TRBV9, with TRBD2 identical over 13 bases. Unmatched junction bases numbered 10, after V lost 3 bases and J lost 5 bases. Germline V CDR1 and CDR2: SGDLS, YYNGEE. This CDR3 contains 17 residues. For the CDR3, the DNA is TGTGCCAGCAGCGCCATCGGACTAGCGGGAGTGAGGGAGACCCAGTACTTC. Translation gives CASSAIGLAGVRETQYF.

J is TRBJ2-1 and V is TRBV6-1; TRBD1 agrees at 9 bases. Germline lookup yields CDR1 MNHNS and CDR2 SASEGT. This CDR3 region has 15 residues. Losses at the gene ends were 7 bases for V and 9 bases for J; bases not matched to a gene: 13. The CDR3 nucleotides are TGTGCCAGCATGGGGGTACAGGGGGCACGGGGTGAGCAGTTCTTC. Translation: CASMGVQGARGEQFF.

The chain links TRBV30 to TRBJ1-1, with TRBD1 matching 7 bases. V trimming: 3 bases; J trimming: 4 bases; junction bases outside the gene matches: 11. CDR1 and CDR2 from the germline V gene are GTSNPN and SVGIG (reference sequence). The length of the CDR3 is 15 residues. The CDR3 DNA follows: TGTGCCTGGAGACTCGGGACAGCCGTCGCCACTGAAGCTTTCTTT. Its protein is CAWRLGTAVATEAFF. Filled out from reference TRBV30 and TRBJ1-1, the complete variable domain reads SQTIHQWPATLVQPVGSPLSLECTVEGTSNPNLYWYRQAAGRGLQLLFYSVGIGQISSEVPQNLSASRPQDRQFILSSKKLLLSDSGFYLCAWRLGTAVATEAFFGQGTRLTVV.